Reported below is one T cell receptor (beta chain). Its target is not known. The V gene's germline CDR1 is SGHTA and CDR2 FQGNSA. V lost 6 bases and J lost 5; bases outside the gene matches: 14. This CDR3 comprises 16 residues. TCRdb's table, derived via immunoSEQ multiplex PCR, lists solely in-frame clones and lacks some. The sample contains some 98,000 clones, about nine tenths of which appear only once. The sample comes from a study of T cell responses to AZD1222 COVID-19 vaccine. Study-wide results and limits: Recipients of two AZD1222 doses showed rising Spike-specific TCR breadth and depth. Baseline antibody screening turned up just six or seven seropositive AZD1222 recipients.

The chain uses TRBV7-2 and TRBJ2-7, with 9 bases fitting TRBD1. The sample consisted of peripheral blood, taken 28 days after the second AZD1222 dose. The clonotype was recovered from an adult who received the AZD1222 COVID-19 vaccine. CDR3 bases: TGTGCCAGCAGACATTTTGCCCGGACAGGGGTCGACGAGCAGTACTTC. Its protein product is CASRHFARTGVDEQYF.